The 25 T cell receptor beta chains below were found in one sample sequenced in a study of shared clonotypes between healthy human individuals (dated by TCRdb to the early 2020s). The library was made by the immunoSEQ multiplex PCR assay. The table was pulled from immuneACCESS by TCRdb, which kept in-frame rearrangements only. Such tables lose some clones; where checked, under half of the loss comes from unresolved V genes, and the rest has no known cause. Across this sample there are 1,400,000 or so clones, with 97% to 99% seen only once. The ten top clones hold over 0.3% of the sample. The sample taken for sequencing was naive CD4+ T cells sorted from blood. The cell subset or site label for this specimen denotes: CD45RA+ positively selected. The receptors come from a young man in good health.

V usage is TRBV28 and J usage is TRBJ2-7, with 9 bases matching TRBD2. Trimming removed 4 bases from V and 3 bases from J; junction bases left unmatched: 13. This CDR3 is 17 amino acids long. Looked up from germline, CDR1 is MDHEN and CDR2 is SYDVKM. CDR3 sequence (DNA): TGTGCCAGCAGTTCCGGGACTAGCCCCGTTTCACTCTACGAGCAGTACTTC. Translated, it gives CASSSGTSPVSLYEQYF.

This rearrangement joins TRBV5-5 to TRBJ1-2, with a tentative D call TRBD1 (6 bases). V shed 1 base and J shed 4 bases, with 14 bases lying between them. Germline V gene sequence: CDR1 SGHKS, CDR2 YYEKEE (reference sequence). This CDR3 has 15 amino acids. Here the CDR3 reads CASSLYGGLGYGYTF. In nucleotides, the CDR3 is TGTGCCAGCAGCTTGTATGGGGGGCTAGGCTATGGCTACACCTTC.

The genes are TRBV7-9 and TRBJ1-5; 11 bases line up with TRBD1. From germline, CDR1 is SEHNR and CDR2 FQNEAQ (reference sequence). V lost 5 bases, J lost 0 bases, and 6 bases stayed unmatched. The CDR3 spans 17 residues. The CDR3 reads CASSPGTGGLSNQPQHF. CDR3 sequence (DNA): TGTGCCAGCAGCCCAGGGACAGGGGGACTTAGCAATCAGCCCCAGCATTTT. The full variable domain, rest sourced from reference TRBV7-9 and TRBJ1-5, is DTGVSQNPRHKITKRGQNVTFRCDPISEHNRLYWYRQTLGQGPEFLTYFQNEAQLEKSRLLSDRFSAERPKGSFSTLEIQRTEQGDSAMYLCASSPGTGGLSNQPQHFGDGTRLSIL.

The chain couples TRBV28 to TRBJ2-7, with a weak D call TRBD2 (6 bases). The ends were cut back, 7 bases at V and 0 bases at J, with 16 bases in the middle. The CDR3 is made up of 15 amino acids. From germline, CDR1 is MDHEN and CDR2 SYDVKM. The CDR3 loop reads CASIPHAGSSYEQYF. For the CDR3, the DNA is TGTGCCAGCATCCCACATGCGGGAAGCTCCTACGAGCAGTACTTC.

A note on this clone: This specimen includes other DNA sequences encoding the same CDR3. The V gene is TRBV15, the J gene TRBJ1-5; D might be TRBD1 (5 bases). The V gene's germline CDR1 is LNHNV and CDR2 YYDKDF (reference sequence). This CDR3 spans 14 amino acids. V shed 3 bases and J shed 3 bases, with 9 bases lying between them. CDR3 sequence reads: CATSRGRDNQPQHF. The CDR3 DNA reads TGTGCCACCAGCAGGGGACGGGACAATCAGCCCCAGCATTTT.

V and J are TRBV19 and TRBJ2-5; 7 bases align to TRBD2. The CDR3 sequence is 14 residues long. Germline CDR1 and CDR2: LNHDA and SQIVND (reference sequence). V was clipped by 7 bases and J by 4 bases; unmatched bases: 9. DNA of the CDR3: TGTGCCAGTAACATCGGCTGGGGGGGAGAGACCCAGTACTTC. It is translated as CASNIGWGGETQYF.

This clone came up once. This chain links TRBV28 with TRBJ2-7; 14 nucleotides agree with TRBD2. After removal of 5 bases from V and 4 bases from J, the junction contained 4 bases not matched to a gene. This CDR3 contains 15 residues. Germline CDR1 MDHEN, CDR2 SYDVKM. The CDR3 protein is CASSRTSGRLYEQYF. The CDR3 region has the DNA TGTGCCAGCAGTCGGACTAGCGGGAGGTTATACGAGCAGTACTTC. Full variable domain (missing parts from reference TRBV28 and TRBJ2-7): DVKVTQSSRYLVKRTGEKVFLECVQDMDHENMFWYRQDPGLGLRLIYFSYDVKMKEKGDIPEGYSVSREKKERFSLILESASTNQTSMYLCASSRTSGRLYEQYFGPGTRLTVT.

This clone was seen a single time. The CDR3 sequence: CASSGGRGDTQYF. The CDR3, as DNA: TGCGCCAGCAGTGGCGGGAGAGGAGATACGCAGTATTTT. The chain uses TRBV10-2 and TRBJ2-3, with TRBD2 matching over 7 bases. Germline assignment: CDR1 WSHSY and CDR2 SAAADI. CDR3 size: 13 residues. V lost 4 bases to trimming and J lost 5 bases; unmatched junction nucleotides: 3.

The chain carries TRBV14 and TRBJ1-5; the D gene is possibly TRBD1 (5 bases). Trimming left V 0 bases short and J 2 bases short, with 17 bases between. CDR3 length: 18 amino acids. Germline CDR1 reads SGHDN; CDR2 reads FVKESK. CDR3 residues: CASSQDKVPGWGNQPQHF. As DNA, the CDR3 is TGTGCCAGCAGCCAAGATAAAGTCCCAGGGTGGGGCAATCAGCCCCAGCATTTT.

The rearrangement uses TRBV7-8 and TRBJ2-7, with D maybe TRBD2 (6 bases). The CDR3 spans 15 residues. CDR1 SGHVS and CDR2 FQNEAQ come from the germline V gene. V gave up 5 bases and J gave up 6 bases, with 20 bases separating them. CDR3: CASSPKKRRGPEQYF. DNA for the CDR3: TGTGCCAGCAGCCCAAAAAAAAGGCGGGGTCCCGAGCAGTACTTC.

V usage is TRBV2 and J usage is TRBJ2-7, with D perhaps matching TRBD2 (5 bases). The CDR3 consists of 14 residues. V dropped 6 bases and J dropped 1 base, with 13 bases sitting between them. From germline, CDR1 is SNHLY and CDR2 FYNNEI. In DNA form, the CDR3 reads TGTGCCAGCAGACGGGGATCGGGTTCCTACGAGCAGTACTTC. Its protein product is CASRRGSGSYEQYF.

This clone was seen only once. The chain employs TRBV9 and TRBJ2-2; tentative D call: TRBD1 (6 bases). Trimming took off 2 bases at V and 6 bases at J, with 11 bases between the two ends. Germline V gene sequence: CDR1 SGDLS, CDR2 YYNGEE. The CDR3 length is 14 residues. In DNA, the CDR3 is TGTGCCAGCAGCGTGTTAACAGGGCCCGGGGAGCTGTTTTTT. Amino acids: CASSVLTGPGELFF.

Written as DNA, the CDR3 is TGTGCCAGCAGCCTGGGACAGGGAGGTGAAAAACTGTTTTTT. It specifies CASSLGQGGEKLFF. The gene calls are TRBV9 and TRBJ1-4, with TRBD1 matching 9 bases. Losses at the gene ends were 4 bases for V and 7 bases for J; bases not matched to a gene: 5. This CDR3 spans 14 amino acids. Germline CDR1 is SGDLS and CDR2 is YYNGEE.

The rearrangement uses TRBV28 and TRBJ1-1, with D perhaps matching TRBD1 (6 bases). With 3 bases removed from V and 4 bases from J, the gap between germline ends came to 15 bases. Germline V gene data show CDR1 as MDHEN and CDR2 as SYDVKM. The CDR3 loop spans 15 amino acids. This CDR3 is CASSFINGGATEAFF. The DNA of the CDR3 is TGTGCCAGCAGTTTTATTAACGGGGGGGCCACTGAAGCTTTCTTT. Looking up the rest from reference TRBV28 and TRBJ1-1 gives the full variable domain: DVKVTQSSRYLVKRTGEKVFLECVQDMDHENMFWYRQDPGLGLRLIYFSYDVKMKEKGDIPEGYSVSREKKERFSLILESASTNQTSMYLCASSFINGGATEAFFGQGTRLTVV.

This clone has more than one count but fewer than ten. This chain joins TRBV6-5 and TRBJ2-7; D is ambiguous. The germline gives CDR1 MNHEY, CDR2 SVGAGI. Deletions cut 0 bases from V and 1 base from J, with 10 bases between. This CDR3 has 15 amino acids. CDR3 amino acids: CASSYSSAPSYEQYF. CDR3 nucleotide sequence: TGTGCCAGCAGTTACTCGAGCGCACCTTCCTACGAGCAGTACTTC.

In regard to this clone: Within the sample, other DNA sequences also encode this same CDR3. V is TRBV27 and J is TRBJ2-2, with D possibly TRBD1 on 5 matching bases. V lost 0 bases and J lost 5, with 13 bases in between. Germline loops: CDR1 MNHEY, CDR2 SMNVEV (reference sequence). The CDR3 runs 16 residues. CDR3 in amino acids: CASSLSVQGLTGELFF. CDR3 coding DNA: TGTGCCAGCAGTTTATCGGTTCAGGGTCTTACCGGGGAGCTGTTTTTT.

To note about this clone: Distinct nucleotide sequences in the sample also encode this CDR3. This chain joins TRBV29-1 and TRBJ2-7; maybe TRBD1 (6 bases). Germline V gene sequence: CDR1 SQVTM, CDR2 ANQGSEA. The CDR3 runs to 12 residues. V was pared by 5 bases and J by 2 bases, with 10 bases between. This chain's CDR3 is CSVQGSPYEQYF. For the CDR3, the DNA is TGCAGCGTTCAGGGGTCTCCCTACGAGCAGTACTTC.

The CDR3 region is CASSSPVGEQFF. In DNA form, the CDR3 reads TGTGCCAGCAGCTCGCCCGTGGGTGAGCAGTTCTTC. This chain connects TRBV7-2 to TRBJ2-1; D unclear. Looked up from germline, CDR1 is SGHTA and CDR2 is FQGNSA. The CDR3 length is 12 residues. V lost 4 bases and J lost 9, with 10 bases in between.

The genes are TRBV7-6 and TRBJ2-3; D unresolved. Per the germline V gene, CDR1 is SGHVS and CDR2 is FNYEAQ. The germline V and J ends were trimmed by 2 bases and 5 bases, with 8 bases remaining between them. This CDR3 has 13 residues. This CDR3 reads CASSLNLGDTQYF. The CDR3 DNA reads TGTGCCAGCAGCTTAAACCTCGGAGATACGCAGTATTTT.

This clone came up once. The CDR3 sequence is CASSLGFGTLSTPYF. CDR3 DNA: TGTGCCAGCAGCTTAGGGTTTGGGACCCTTAGTACTCCGTACTTC. V gene TRBV7-6 combines with J gene TRBJ2-7; D possibly uses TRBD1 or TRBD2 (5 bases each). The CDR3 is 15 amino acids. CDR1 and CDR2 from the germline V gene are SGHVS and FNYEAQ. The ends were cut back, 1 base at V and 12 bases at J, with 22 bases in the middle. Variable domain in full (rest from reference TRBV7-6 and TRBJ2-7): GAGVSQSPRYKVTKRGQDVALRCDPISGHVSLYWYRQALGQGPEFLTYFNYEAQQDKSGLPNDRFSAERPEGSISTLTIQRTEQRDSAMYRCASSLGFGTLSTPYFGPGTRLTVT.

The chain couples TRBV6-5 to TRBJ2-7, with D perhaps TRBD2 (6 bases). The CDR3 length is 14 residues. The V end lost 8 bases, the J end lost 1 base, and 15 bases lay between the germline ends. Germline CDR1 and CDR2: MNHEY and SVGAGI. The CDR3 nucleotides read TGTGCCAGCTCGCGGGACGGAGCTTCCTACGAGCAGTACTTC. Residues: CASSRDGASYEQYF.

This chain uses TRBV7-8 with TRBJ1-1; TRBD1 might be the D (6 bases). V was clipped by 3 bases and J by 1 base, with 12 bases between them. CDR3 length equals 15 residues. Germline CDR1 and CDR2: SGHVS and FQNEAQ. DNA of the CDR3: TGTGCCAGCAGCTTGCAGGGGATCGGGAACACTGAAGCTTTCTTT. This codes for CASSLQGIGNTEAFF.

This rearrangement joins TRBV5-1 to TRBJ2-3; TRBD2 matches at 8 bases. The CDR3 is 14 residues long. V shed 4 bases and J 1 base; nucleotides not matched to a gene: 2. CDR1 and CDR2 (germline): SGHRS, YFSETQ. This CDR3 is CASSRSGGTDTQYF. CDR3 nucleotide sequence: TGCGCCAGCAGCCGTAGCGGGGGCACAGATACGCAGTATTTT.

The chain couples TRBV4-1 to TRBJ2-2; D is possibly TRBD1 (5 bases). Germline CDR1 and CDR2: MGHRA and YSYEKL. The CDR3 runs 14 residues. The V end lost 6 bases, the J end lost 6 bases, and 14 bases lay between the germline ends. The CDR3 coding sequence is TGCGCCAGCAGTGTACAGGACCCCGCCGGGGAGCTGTTTTTT. It specifies CASSVQDPAGELFF.

In DNA, the CDR3 is TGTGCCACCAGCGACCGACTAGCGGCATACAATGAGCAGTTCTTC. Translation: CATSDRLAAYNEQFF. V is TRBV15 and J is TRBJ2-1; 9 nucleotides align to TRBD2. Germline loops: CDR1 LNHNV, CDR2 YYDKDF (reference sequence). This CDR3 is built from 15 residues. Trimming took 5 bases from V and 4 from J; bases not matched to a gene: 6.